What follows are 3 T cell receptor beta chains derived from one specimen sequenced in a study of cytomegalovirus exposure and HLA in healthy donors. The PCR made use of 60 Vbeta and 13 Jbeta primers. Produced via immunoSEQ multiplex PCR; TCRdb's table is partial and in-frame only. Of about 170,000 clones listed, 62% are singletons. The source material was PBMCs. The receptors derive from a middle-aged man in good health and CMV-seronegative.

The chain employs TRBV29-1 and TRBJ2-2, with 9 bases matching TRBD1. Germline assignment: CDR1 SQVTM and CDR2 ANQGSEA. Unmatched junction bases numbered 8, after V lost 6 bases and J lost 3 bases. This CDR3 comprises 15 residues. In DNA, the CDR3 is TGCAGCGTCGCAACACAGGGGGCGGACACCGGGGAGCTGTTTTTT. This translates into CSVATQGADTGELFF.

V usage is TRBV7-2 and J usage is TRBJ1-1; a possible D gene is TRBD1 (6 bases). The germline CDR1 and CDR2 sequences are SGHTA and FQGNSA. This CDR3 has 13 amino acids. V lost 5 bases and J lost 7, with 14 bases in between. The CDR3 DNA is TGTGCCAGCAGCCCCCGACAGGTCCTTGAAGCTTTCTTT. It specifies CASSPRQVLEAFF.

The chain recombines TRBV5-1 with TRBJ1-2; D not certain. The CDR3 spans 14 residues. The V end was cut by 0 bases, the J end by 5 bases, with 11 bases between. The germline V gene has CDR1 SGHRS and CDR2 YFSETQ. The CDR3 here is CASSLDWRDYGYTF. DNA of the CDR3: TGCGCCAGCAGCTTGGATTGGAGGGATTATGGCTACACCTTC.